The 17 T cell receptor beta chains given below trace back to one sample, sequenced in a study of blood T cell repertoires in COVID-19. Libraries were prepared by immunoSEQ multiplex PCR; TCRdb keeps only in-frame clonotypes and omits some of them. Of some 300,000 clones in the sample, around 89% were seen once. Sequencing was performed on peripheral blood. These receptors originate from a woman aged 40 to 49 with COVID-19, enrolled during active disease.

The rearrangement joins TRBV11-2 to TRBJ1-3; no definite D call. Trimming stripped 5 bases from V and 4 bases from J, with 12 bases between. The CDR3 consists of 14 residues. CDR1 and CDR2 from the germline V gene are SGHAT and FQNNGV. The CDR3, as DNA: TGTGCCAGCAGCCCCAGGATCCCGGGAAACACCATATATTTT. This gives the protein CASSPRIPGNTIYF.

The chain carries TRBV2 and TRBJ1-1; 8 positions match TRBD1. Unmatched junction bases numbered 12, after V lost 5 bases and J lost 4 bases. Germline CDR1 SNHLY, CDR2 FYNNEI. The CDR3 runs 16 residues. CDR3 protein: CASSLGQGRFSTEAFF. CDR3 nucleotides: TGTGCCAGCAGTTTAGGACAGGGAAGGTTTAGCACTGAAGCTTTCTTT.

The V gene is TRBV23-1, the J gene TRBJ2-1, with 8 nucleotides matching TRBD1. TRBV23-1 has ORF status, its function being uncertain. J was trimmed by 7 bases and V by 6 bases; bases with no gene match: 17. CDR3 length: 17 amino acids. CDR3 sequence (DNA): TGCGCCAGCAGCTCGGCTGTCCCAGGGGGCGCGGGTAATGAGCAGTTCTTC. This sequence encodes CASSSAVPGGAGNEQFF.

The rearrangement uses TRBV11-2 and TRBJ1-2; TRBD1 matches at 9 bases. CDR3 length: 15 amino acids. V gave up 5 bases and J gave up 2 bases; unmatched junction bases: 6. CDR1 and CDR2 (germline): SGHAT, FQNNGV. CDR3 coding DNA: TGTGCCAGCAGCCGCACAGGGGGCAGGAACTATGGCTACACCTTC. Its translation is CASSRTGGRNYGYTF.

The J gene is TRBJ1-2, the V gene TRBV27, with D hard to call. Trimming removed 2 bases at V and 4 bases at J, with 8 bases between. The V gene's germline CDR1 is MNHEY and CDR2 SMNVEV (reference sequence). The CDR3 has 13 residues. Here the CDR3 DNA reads TGTGCCAGCAGTTTACTCCGGGGCTATGGCTACACCTTC. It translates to CASSLLRGYGYTF.

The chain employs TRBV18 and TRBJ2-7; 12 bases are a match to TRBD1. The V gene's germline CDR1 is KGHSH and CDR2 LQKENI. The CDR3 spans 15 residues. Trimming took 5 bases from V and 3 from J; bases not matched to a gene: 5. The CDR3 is CASSLGTGGIYEQYF. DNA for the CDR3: TGTGCCAGCTCATTAGGGACAGGGGGCATCTACGAGCAGTACTTC.

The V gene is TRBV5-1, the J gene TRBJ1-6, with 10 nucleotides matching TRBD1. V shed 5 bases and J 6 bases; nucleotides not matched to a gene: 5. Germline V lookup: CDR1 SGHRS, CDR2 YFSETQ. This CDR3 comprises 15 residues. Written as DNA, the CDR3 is TGCGCCAGCAGAAATCGGACAGGGGGTAATTCACCCCTCCACTTT. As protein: CASRNRTGGNSPLHF.

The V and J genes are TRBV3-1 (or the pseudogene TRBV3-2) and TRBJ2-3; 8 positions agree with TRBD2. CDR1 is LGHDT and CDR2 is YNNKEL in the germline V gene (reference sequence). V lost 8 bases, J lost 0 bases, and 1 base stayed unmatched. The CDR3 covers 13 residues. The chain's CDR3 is CASRGGSTDTQYF. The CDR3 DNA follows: TGTGCCAGCCGGGGGGGGAGCACAGATACGCAGTATTTT.

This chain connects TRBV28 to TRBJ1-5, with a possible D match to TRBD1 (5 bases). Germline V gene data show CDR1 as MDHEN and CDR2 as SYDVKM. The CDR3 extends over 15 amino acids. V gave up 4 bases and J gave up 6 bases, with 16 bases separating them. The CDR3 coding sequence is TGTGCCAGCAGTTCTTGGCAGGTAGGGGCTCAGCCCCAGCATTTT. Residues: CASSSWQVGAQPQHF.

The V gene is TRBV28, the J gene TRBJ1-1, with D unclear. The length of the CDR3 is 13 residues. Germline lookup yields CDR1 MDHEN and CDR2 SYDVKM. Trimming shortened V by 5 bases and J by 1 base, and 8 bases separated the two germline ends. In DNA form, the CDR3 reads TGTGCCAGCAGTACACCAGGGAACACTGAAGCTTTCTTT. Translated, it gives CASSTPGNTEAFF.

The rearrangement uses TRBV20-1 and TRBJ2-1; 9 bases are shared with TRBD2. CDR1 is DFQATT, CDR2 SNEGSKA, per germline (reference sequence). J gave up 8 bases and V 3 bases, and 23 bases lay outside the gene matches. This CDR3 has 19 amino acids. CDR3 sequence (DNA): TGCAGTGCTAGTCTAGGACTCTCTAGCGGGGCGGGTTGGATCTATGAGCAGTTCTTC. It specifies CSASLGLSSGAGWIYEQFF.

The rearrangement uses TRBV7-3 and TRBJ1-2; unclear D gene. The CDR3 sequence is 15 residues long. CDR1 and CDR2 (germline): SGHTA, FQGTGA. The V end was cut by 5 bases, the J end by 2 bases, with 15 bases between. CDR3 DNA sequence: TGTGCCAGCAGCCCTGGGCACGGATGGAACTATGGCTACACCTTC. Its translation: CASSPGHGWNYGYTF.

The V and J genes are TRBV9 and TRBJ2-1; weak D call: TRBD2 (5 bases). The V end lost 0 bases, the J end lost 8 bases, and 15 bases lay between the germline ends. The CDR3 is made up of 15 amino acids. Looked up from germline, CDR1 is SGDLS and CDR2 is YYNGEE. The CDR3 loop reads CASSVAPPGKHEQFF. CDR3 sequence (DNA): TGTGCCAGCAGCGTAGCCCCCCCGGGGAAGCATGAGCAGTTCTTC.

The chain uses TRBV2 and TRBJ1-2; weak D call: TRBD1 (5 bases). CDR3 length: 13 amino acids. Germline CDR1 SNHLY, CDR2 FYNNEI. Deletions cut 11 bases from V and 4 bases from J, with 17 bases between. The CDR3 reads CASARQDTYGYTF. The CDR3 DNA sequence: TGTGCCTCCGCCCGGCAGGACACCTATGGCTACACCTTC. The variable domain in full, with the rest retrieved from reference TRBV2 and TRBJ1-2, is EPEVTQTPSHQVTQMGQEVILRCVPISNHLYFYWYRQILGQKVEFLVSFYNNEISEKSEIFDDQFSVERPDGSNFTLKIRSTKLEDSAMYFCASARQDTYGYTFGSGTRLTVV.

CDR3 protein: CASRQEGNTEAFF. CDR3 bases: TGTGCCAGCAGGCAAGAGGGGAACACTGAAGCTTTCTTT. The V and J genes are TRBV6-1 and TRBJ1-1; unclear D gene. Looked up from germline, CDR1 is MNHNS and CDR2 is SASEGT. This CDR3 region has 13 residues. The V and J ends lost 6 bases and 1 base respectively, with 9 bases between them.

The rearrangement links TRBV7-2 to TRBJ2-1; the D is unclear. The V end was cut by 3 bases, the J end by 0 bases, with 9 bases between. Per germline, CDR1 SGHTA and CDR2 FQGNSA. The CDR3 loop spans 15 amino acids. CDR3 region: CASSFGPSSYNEQFF. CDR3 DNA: TGTGCCAGCAGCTTTGGTCCTAGCTCCTACAATGAGCAGTTCTTC.

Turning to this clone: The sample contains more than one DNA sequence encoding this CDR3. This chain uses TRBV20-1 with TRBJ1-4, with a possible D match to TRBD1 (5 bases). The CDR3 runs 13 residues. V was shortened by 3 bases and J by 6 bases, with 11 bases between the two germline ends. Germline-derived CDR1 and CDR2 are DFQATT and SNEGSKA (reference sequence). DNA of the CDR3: TGCAGTGCTAGTTCTGGGGCGGATGAAAAACTGTTTTTT. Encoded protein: CSASSGADEKLFF.